This T cell receptor beta chain was recovered during a study of post-analysis software for immune sequencing data. Unique molecular identifiers were built into the TCR beta cDNA libraries. TCRdb called the PCR reads again in MiXCR, with one record for every CDR3 protein. The table shows under 200,000 distinct CDR3 sequences, with 29% occurring only once. Findings and caveats of the study: TRBV5-6, TRBV5-1 and TRBV20-1 were among several TRBV segments more frequent in patients than controls.

This clonotype was detected many times. As yet, its antigen is unknown. The ends lost 6 bases at V and 8 bases at J; junction bases unmatched: 8. Looked up from germline, CDR1 is DFQATT and CDR2 is SNEGSKA (reference sequence). The CDR3 length is 13 residues. Material: blood. This rearrangement joins TRBV20-1 to TRBJ2-1; TRBD2 agrees at 9 bases. This clonotype was sampled from a girl between 2 and 17 years old with multiple sclerosis. The CDR3 here is CSAGAGGLYEQFF. The CDR3 nucleotides are TGCAGTGCAGGGGCGGGGGGGCTTTATGAGCAGTTCTTC.